This TCR beta chain emerged from a study of blood T cell repertoires in COVID-19 (dated by TCRdb to the early 2020s). For the study in its entirety: Samples covering the acute and convalescent phases of COVID-19 were provided by collaborators in the United States, Italy and Spain. The prospective study material was composed of cDNA or gDNA derived from T cells, B-cell-depleted T cells, or PBMCs. Subjects who had been exposed to COVID-19, were actively infected with it, or had recovered from it provided the deeply sampled blood TCRbeta repertoires that made up the dataset. The repertoires were made available in a free public database intended to serve as a resource for research on the immune response to SARS-CoV-2. The samples were drawn from two sources: the first 160 participants of the ongoing ImmuneRACE study, and 1,000 to 1,500 subjects contributed by 6 global collaborators. Nearly every sample came with metadata listing a de-identified subject ID, COVID-19 status, age in years and sex. Where available, HLA class I and class II types were taken from metadata supplied by the sample provider and were not determined by assay-based typing. Overall study results and their limits: How much clinical and demographic metadata was included differed by source and by participant, and the metadata was provided uncurated.

TCRbeta CDR3 regions were amplified from genomic DNA using the immunoSEQ Assay, a bias-controlled multiplex PCR. Processing in the source paper ran as follows. The number of nucleated cells in each sample was estimated from the amplification of reference gene primers within the assay. To quantify the absolute abundance of each unique TCRbeta CDR3 rearrangement, sequence reads were collapsed and filtered. For each sample, productive Simpson clonality was calculated as the square root of Simpson's diversity index across productive rearrangements. The source is immuneACCESS, and TCRdb retained only in-frame sequences with V and J called. Part of the clones is not carried over; for the studies checked, unresolved V genes explain less than half of this, and the remainder is unexplained. V and J calls and clone size come straight from that table; D and trimming were deduced from the DNA. The sample table contains 210,000 or so clones; only one count was recorded for roughly four fifths of them. The top ten clonotypes cover 13% of the sample.

Including cysteine and phenylalanine, the CDR3 has 14 amino acids. Left in the record is the CDR3 DNA by itself, 42 bases read in frame from the first base. Looking up the germline V gene yields CDR1 SNHLY and CDR2 FYNNEI. Trimming takes 4 bases off V and 2 bases off J; junction bases not matched to a gene: 2. Samples from volunteer blood donors who had recovered from COVID-19 were contributed by a second Seattle source. Whole blood was collected in K2EDTA tubes by collaborating institutions according to the institutions' own protocols. For TCRbeta analysis, collaborators shipped samples as frozen whole blood, isolated PBMCs, or DNA extracted from either of those sample types. As concerns this clone: What antigen it recognizes has not been identified. No base qualities exist here, and no much larger clone lies one base off it.

The clonotype was recovered from a man in his fifties who had recovered from COVID-19. Recombination joined TRBV2 with TRBJ1-1, and 9 bases in between align with TRBD1. Sequenced input: peripheral blood. The CDR3 has the sequence CASSGQGGNTEAFF. The sequenced DNA: TGTGCCAGCAGTGGACAGGGGGGCAACACTGAAGCTTTCTTT.